This note documents a single T cell receptor beta chain sequence. The antigen remains undetermined. CDR3 size: 14 residues. V was pared by 0 bases and J by 4 bases, with 9 bases between. Germline assignment: CDR1 LNHNV and CDR2 YYDKDF (reference sequence). The record originates from a study of beta chain features in type 1 diabetes. The study, taken as a whole, reports: In all four CD4+ subsets, TCRB CDR3 length was significantly, moderately reduced in type 1 diabetes. Naive, central memory and Treg TCRB repertoires seemed to resemble each other more closely in patients than they did in healthy donors. Shorter templates might be favored by PCR, and equally so in patients and in controls. Cells expressing TCR highly could be over-represented by cDNA sequencing.

Blood was collected once per donor into heparin, averaging roughly 110 mL. Expressed TCRB transcripts got sequenced, as all isolated RNA was reverse transcribed. Profiling relied on immunoSEQ multiplex PCR, and the TCRdb table lists in-frame clones only, not all of them. The sample carries approximately 150,000 clones, almost 65% recorded once. The V and J genes are TRBV15 and TRBJ2-5; possibly TRBD1 or TRBD2 for D (5 bases each). The receptor comes from a man aged 25-45 years with type 1 diabetes. Sequenced sample: naive CD4+ T cells from blood. For the CDR3, the DNA is TGTGCCACCAGCAGAGATGTGAGGGGAGAGACCCAGTACTTC. The encoded protein is CATSRDVRGETQYF.